This T cell receptor beta chain appears in the sequencing data of a study of cytomegalovirus exposure and HLA in healthy donors. Study overall: Of approximately 400 genotyped donors, more than 70% clustered with self-reported Caucasian donors. Findings and caveats of the study: In a later analysis, the majority of CMV-associated beta chains seemingly showed HLA restriction. Sequencing likely caused a cluster of highly shared sequence variants. In a later analysis, TCR association rates varied by HLA locus: DRB1 most, HLA-C fewest.

PCR amplification relied on 60 Vbeta primers (plus 13 Jbeta primers). Some clones are missing from TCRdb's copy, which holds only in-frame ones; the method was immunoSEQ multiplex PCR. The repertoire has approximately 200,000 clones, approximately 85% of them found once; the top ten carry about 2%. Germline V lookup: CDR1 SGHRS, CDR2 YFSETQ. CDR3 length equals 14 residues. V gave up 6 bases and J gave up 6 bases; unmatched junction bases: 7. Comments on this clone: As yet, its antigen is unknown.

The source material was PBMCs. The clonotype comes from a woman between 45 and 60 years old in good health and CMV-seronegative. The V gene is TRBV5-1, the J gene TRBJ2-3; 10 bases map to TRBD2. CDR3 nucleotide sequence: TGCGCCAGCACCCTAGCGGGAGAGGCGGATACGCAGTATTTT. Its protein product is CASTLAGEADTQYF.